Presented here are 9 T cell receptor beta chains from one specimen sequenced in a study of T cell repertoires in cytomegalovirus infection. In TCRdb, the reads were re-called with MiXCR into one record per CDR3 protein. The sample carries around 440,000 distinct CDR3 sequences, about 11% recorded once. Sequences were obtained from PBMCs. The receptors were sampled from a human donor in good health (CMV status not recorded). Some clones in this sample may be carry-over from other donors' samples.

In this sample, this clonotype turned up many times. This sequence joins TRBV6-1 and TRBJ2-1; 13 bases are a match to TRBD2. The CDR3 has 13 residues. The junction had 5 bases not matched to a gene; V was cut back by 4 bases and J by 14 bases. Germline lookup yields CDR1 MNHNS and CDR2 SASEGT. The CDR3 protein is CASSGGLAGKEFF. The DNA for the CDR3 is TGTGCCAGCAGTGGGGGACTAGCGGGAAAGGAGTTCTTC.

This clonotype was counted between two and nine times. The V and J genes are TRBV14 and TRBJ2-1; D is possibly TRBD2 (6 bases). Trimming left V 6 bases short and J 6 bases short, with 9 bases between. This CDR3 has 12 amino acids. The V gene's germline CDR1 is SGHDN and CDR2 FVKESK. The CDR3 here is CASRRDANEQFF. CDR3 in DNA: TGTGCCAGCAGGCGGGACGCCAATGAGCAGTTCTTC.

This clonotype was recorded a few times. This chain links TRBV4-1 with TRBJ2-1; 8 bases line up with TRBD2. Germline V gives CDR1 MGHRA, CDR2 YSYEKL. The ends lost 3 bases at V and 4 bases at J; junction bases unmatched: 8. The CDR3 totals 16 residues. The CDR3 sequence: CASSQRTSGVYNEQFF. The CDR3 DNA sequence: TGCGCCAGCAGCCAGCGAACTAGCGGAGTATACAATGAGCAGTTCTTC.

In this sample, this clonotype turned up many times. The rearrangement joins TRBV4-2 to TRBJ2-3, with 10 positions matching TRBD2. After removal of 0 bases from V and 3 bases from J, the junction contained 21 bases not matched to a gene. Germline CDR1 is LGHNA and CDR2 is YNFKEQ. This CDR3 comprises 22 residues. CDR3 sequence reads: CASSQERILASGSISYTDTQYF. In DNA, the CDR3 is TGTGCCAGCAGCCAAGAAAGAATTTTGGCTAGCGGGAGTATTTCTTATACAGATACGCAGTATTTT.

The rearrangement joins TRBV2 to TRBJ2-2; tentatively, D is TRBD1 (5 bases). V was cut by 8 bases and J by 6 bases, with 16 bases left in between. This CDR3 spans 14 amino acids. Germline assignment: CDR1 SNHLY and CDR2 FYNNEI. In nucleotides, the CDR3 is TGTGCCAGCGAAGGGGCAGGGAATCCCGGGGAGCTGTTTTTT. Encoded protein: CASEGAGNPGELFF.

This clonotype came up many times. The CDR3 protein is CASSLPTSGILETQYF. CDR3 DNA sequence: TGTGCCAGCTCACTTCCGACTAGCGGGATATTAGAGACCCAGTACTTC. The V and J genes are TRBV18 and TRBJ2-5; TRBD2 matches at 11 bases. Germline CDR1 reads KGHSH; CDR2 reads LQKENI. The CDR3 has 16 residues. V dropped 4 bases and J dropped 4; count of bases not matched to a gene: 8.

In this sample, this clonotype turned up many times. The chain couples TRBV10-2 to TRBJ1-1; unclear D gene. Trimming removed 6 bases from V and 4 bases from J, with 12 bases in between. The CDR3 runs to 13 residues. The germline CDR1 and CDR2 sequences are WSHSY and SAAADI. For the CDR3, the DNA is TGCGCCAGCAGGATCGGGGTCCCCACTGAAGCTTTCTTT. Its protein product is CASRIGVPTEAFF.

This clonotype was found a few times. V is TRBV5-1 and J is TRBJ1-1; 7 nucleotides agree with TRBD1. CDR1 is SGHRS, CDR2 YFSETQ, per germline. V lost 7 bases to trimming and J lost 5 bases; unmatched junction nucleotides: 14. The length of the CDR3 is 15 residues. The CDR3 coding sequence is TGCGCCAGCGGCTCAGGAGGGGGCTACGGAACTGAAGCTTTCTTT. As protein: CASGSGGGYGTEAFF.

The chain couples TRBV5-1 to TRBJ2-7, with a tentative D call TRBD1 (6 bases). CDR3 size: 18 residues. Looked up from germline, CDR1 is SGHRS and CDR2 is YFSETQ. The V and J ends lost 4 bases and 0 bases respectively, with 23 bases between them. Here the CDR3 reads CASSPLVPGASASYEQYF. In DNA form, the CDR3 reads TGCGCCAGCAGCCCCCTAGTCCCAGGGGCTTCCGCCTCCTACGAGCAGTACTTC.